This T cell receptor beta chain was sequenced for a study of cytomegalovirus exposure and HLA in healthy donors. Study observations and caveats: Prior analysis indicated that the majority of TCR beta V segments exhibited productivity approximately 87% or approximately 30% of the time.

To note about this clone: Its matching antigen is unknown.

The PCR was carried out with 60 Vbeta primers and 13 Jbeta primers. Sequencing used immunoSEQ multiplex PCR; TCRdb keeps in-frame clones, though not all of them. Among about 120,000 clones listed, 80% to 90% were seen once. This CDR3 has 16 amino acids. These donors, healthy bone marrow donors, were studied. The genes are TRBV21-1 and TRBJ2-7; no check of the table's D call, TRBD2, against the DNA was made. TRBV21-1 is given as a pseudogene. The specimen sequenced was PBMCs. The TCR comes from a man aged 35-49 years in good health and CMV-seronegative. The CDR3 region is CASSSHAGDPAYEQYF. Here the CDR3 DNA reads TGTGCCAGCAGCTCCCACGCGGGGGACCCGGCCTACGAGCAGTACTTC.